Sequencing of this T cell receptor beta chain was carried out in a study of identical twins. This clonotype was counted ten times or more. The length of the CDR3 is 16 residues. Germline values: CDR1 MNHEY, CDR2 SVGEGT. V lost 7 bases and J lost 2; bases outside the gene matches: 9. TCRdb passed the 5' RACE reads through MiXCR, listing each CDR3 protein once. The table includes approximately 230,000 distinct CDR3 sequences, under 8.5% detected once. The sample also formed part of further work on T cells expressing NK-cell markers. That report notes: For about six donors, the dominant NKG2C+ clonotypes made up about 1.0-7.5% of their CD8+ T cells. One observes that, in several donors, these clonotypes were also the leading ones within the CD3+CD56-NKG2C+ fraction.

The sequencing sample was made of CD8+ T cells sorted from blood. This receptor was taken from a woman under 30 in good health. The chain couples TRBV6-2 or TRBV6-3 to TRBJ1-5; 9 positions agree with TRBD1. In DNA form, the CDR3 reads TGTGCCAGCATCAAACAGGGGGCATGGGGCAATCAGCCCCAGCATTTT. As protein: CASIKQGAWGNQPQHF.